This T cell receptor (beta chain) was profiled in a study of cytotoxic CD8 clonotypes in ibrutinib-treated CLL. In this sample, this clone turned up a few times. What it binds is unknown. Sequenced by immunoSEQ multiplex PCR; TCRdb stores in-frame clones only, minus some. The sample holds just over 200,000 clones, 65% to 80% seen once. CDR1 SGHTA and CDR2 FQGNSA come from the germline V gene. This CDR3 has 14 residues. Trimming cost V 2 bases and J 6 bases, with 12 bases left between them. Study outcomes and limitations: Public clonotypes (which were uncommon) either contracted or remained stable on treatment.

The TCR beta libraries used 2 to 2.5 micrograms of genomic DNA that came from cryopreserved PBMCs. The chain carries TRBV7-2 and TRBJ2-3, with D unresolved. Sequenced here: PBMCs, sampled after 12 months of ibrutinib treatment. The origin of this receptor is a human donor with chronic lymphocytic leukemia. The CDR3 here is CASSLMVVSDTQYF. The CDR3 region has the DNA TGTGCCAGCAGCTTAATGGTAGTTTCGGATACGCAGTATTTT.